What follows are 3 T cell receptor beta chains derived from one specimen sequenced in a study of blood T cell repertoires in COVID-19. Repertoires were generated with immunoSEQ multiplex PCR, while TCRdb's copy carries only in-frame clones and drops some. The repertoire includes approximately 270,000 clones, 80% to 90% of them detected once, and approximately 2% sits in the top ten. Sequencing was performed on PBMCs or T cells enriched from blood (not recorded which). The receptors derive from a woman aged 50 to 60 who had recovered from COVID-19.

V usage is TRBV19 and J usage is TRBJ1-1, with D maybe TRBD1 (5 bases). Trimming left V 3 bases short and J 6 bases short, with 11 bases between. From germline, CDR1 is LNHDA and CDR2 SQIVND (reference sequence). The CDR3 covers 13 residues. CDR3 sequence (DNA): TGTGCCAGTAGTATGTGGGGCTCCGCTGAAGCTTTCTTT. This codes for CASSMWGSAEAFF.

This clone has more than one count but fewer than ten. CDR3 sequence reads: CASSPGSNQPQHF. CDR3 nucleotide sequence: TGTGCCAGCAGCCCAGGAAGCAATCAGCCCCAGCATTTT. This chain uses TRBV7-8 with TRBJ1-5; D is undetermined. This CDR3 has 13 amino acids. Trimming shortened V by 5 bases and J by 1 base, and 6 bases separated the two germline ends. Germline V CDR1 and CDR2: SGHVS, FQNEAQ. Variable domain in full (rest from reference TRBV7-8 and TRBJ1-5): GAGVSQSPRYKVAKRGQDVALRCDPISGHVSLFWYQQALGQGPEFLTYFQNEAQLDKSGLPSDRFFAERPEGSVSTLKIQRTQQEDSAVYLCASSPGSNQPQHFGDGTRLSIL.

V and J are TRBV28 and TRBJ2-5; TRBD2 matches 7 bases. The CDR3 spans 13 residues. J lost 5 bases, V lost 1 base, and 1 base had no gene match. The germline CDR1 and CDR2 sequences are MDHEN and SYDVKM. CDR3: CASSLFGGETQYF. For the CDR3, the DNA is TGTGCCAGCAGTTTATTCGGGGGGGAGACCCAGTACTTC. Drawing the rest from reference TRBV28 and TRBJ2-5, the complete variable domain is DVKVTQSSRYLVKRTGEKVFLECVQDMDHENMFWYRQDPGLGLRLIYFSYDVKMKEKGDIPEGYSVSREKKERFSLILESASTNQTSMYLCASSLFGGETQYFGPGTRLLVL.